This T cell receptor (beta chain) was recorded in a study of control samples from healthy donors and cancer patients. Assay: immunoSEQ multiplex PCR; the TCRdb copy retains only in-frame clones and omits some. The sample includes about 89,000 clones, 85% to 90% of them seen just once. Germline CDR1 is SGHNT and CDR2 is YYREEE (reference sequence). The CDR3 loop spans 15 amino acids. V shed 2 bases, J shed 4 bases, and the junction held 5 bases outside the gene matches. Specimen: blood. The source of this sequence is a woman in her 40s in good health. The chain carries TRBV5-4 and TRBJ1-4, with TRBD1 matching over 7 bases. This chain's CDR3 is CASSFRQGVNEKLFF. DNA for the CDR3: TGTGCCAGCAGCTTTCGACAGGGCGTTAATGAAAAACTGTTTTTT. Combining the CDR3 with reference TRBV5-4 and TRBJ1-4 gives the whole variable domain ETGVTQSPTHLIKTRGQQVTLRCSSQSGHNTVSWYQQALGQGPQFIFQYYREEENGRGNFPPRFSGLQFPNYSSELNVNALELDDSALYLCASSFRQGVNEKLFFGSGTQLSVL.